The sequence of this T cell receptor (beta chain) was determined in a study of blood T cell repertoires in COVID-19. The protocol was immunoSEQ multiplex PCR, while the TCRdb copy is restricted to in-frame clones and leaves out a portion. The data show 200,000 to 250,000 clones, with more than 80% seen just once and around 1.3% held by the top ten. Trimming took 4 bases from V and 3 from J, leaving 16 bases between them. Germline assignment: CDR1 SQVTM and CDR2 ANQGSEA. This CDR3 region has 14 residues. The V and J genes are TRBV29-1 and TRBJ2-7; D is unresolved. The sequenced material came from peripheral blood. The clonotype originates from a woman in her 30s with COVID-19, enrolled during active disease. CDR3 nucleotides: TGCAGCGTTGCCCACGAGGCCCGGTTCTACGAGCAGTACTTC. It codes for CSVAHEARFYEQYF.